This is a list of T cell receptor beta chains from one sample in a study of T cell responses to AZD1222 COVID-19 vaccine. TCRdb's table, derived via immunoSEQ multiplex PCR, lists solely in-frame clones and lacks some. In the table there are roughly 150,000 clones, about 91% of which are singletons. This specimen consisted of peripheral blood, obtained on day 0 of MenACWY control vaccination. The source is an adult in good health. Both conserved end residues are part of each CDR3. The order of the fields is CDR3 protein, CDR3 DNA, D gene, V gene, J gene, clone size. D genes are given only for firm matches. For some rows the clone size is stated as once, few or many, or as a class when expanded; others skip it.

CASSQEGGQPQHF	TGCGCCAGCAGCCAAGAAGGGGGCCAGCCCCAGCATTTT	TRBD1	TRBV4-3	TRBJ1-5	.
CASSQESSRSGYTF	TGCGCCAGCAGCCAAGAGAGCTCGAGGAGTGGCTACACCTTC	.	TRBV4-3	TRBJ1-2	once
CASSQTDFPSGNTIYF	TGTGCCAGCTCACAGACCGATTTCCCCTCTGGAAACACCATATATTTT	.	TRBV18	TRBJ1-3	.
CASTKGIQVYNEQFF	TGTGCCAGCACGAAAGGCATCCAAGTCTACAATGAGCAGTTCTTC	.	TRBV6-6	TRBJ2-1	.
CASSPTGIREKLFF	TGTGCCAGCAGCCCAACAGGGATCCGGGAAAAACTGTTTTTT	.	TRBV3-1/TRBV3-2	TRBJ1-4	.
CASSRRSQGGNTGELFF	TGCGCCAGCAGCCGGAGGTCACAGGGGGGGAACACCGGGGAGCTGTTTTTT	TRBD1	TRBV4-1	TRBJ2-2	.
CASTTGNYGYTF	TGTGCCAGCACGACAGGGAACTATGGCTACACCTTC	TRBD1	TRBV6-5	TRBJ1-2	.
CASSSTTAGSTQHF	TGTGCCAGCAGTTCGACAACAGCCGGATCCACCCAGCATTTT	.	TRBV6-2/TRBV6-3	TRBJ1-5	once
CASQGGRGQNTEAFF	TGTGCCAGTCAAGGGGGCAGGGGGCAGAACACTGAAGCTTTCTTT	TRBD1	TRBV19	TRBJ1-1	.
CASVTSVRNEQFF	TGTGCCAGCGTTACTAGCGTTCGGAATGAGCAGTTCTTC	TRBD2	TRBV25-1	TRBJ2-1	once
CASSSDRANQPQHF	TGTGCCAGCAGCTCGGACAGGGCCAATCAGCCCCAGCATTTT	TRBD1	TRBV5-5	TRBJ1-5	.
CSVAGSTYEQYF	TGCAGCGTTGCAGGGTCCACCTACGAGCAGTACTTC	.	TRBV29-1	TRBJ2-7	.
CSCSKTGFEAFF	TGCAGCTGTTCCAAAACGGGGTTTGAAGCTTTCTTT	.	TRBV29-1	TRBJ1-1	.
CASRGGGNYGYTF	TGTGCCAGCAGAGGGGGAGGGAACTATGGCTACACCTTC	.	TRBV6-5	TRBJ1-2	.
CASTPIPGTGDSGANVLTF	TGCGCCAGCACTCCCATTCCTGGGACAGGCGACTCTGGGGCCAACGTCCTGACTTTC	TRBD1	TRBV10-1	TRBJ2-6	.
CASSSPGRGKTQYF	TGTGCCAGCAGCAGCCCGGGGAGAGGGAAGACCCAGTACTTC	.	TRBV11-3	TRBJ2-5	few
CASSYERGNQPQHF	TGTGCCAGCAGTTACGAGAGGGGCAATCAGCCCCAGCATTTT	.	TRBV6-5	TRBJ1-5	.
CATTTRGQGGETQYF	TGTGCCACCACCACCCGGGGACAGGGGGGAGAGACCCAGTACTTC	TRBD1	TRBV19	TRBJ2-5	once
CASKLGAVDIQYF	TGTGCCAGCAAGCTGGGGGCAGTGGACATTCAGTACTTC	.	TRBV7-2	TRBJ2-4	.